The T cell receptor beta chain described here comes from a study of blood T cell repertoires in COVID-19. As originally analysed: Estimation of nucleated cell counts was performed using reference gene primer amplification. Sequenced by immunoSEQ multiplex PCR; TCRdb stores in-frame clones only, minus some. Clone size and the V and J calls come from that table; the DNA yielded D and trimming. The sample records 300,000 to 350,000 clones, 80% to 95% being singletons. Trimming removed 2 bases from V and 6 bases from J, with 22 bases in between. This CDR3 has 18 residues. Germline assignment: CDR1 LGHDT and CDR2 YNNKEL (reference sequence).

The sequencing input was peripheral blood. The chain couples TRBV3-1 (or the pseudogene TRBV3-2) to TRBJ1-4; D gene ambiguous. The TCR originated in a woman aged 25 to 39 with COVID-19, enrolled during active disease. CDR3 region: CASSQLGLPLGGYEKLFF. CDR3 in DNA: TGTGCCAGCAGCCAACTCGGACTCCCACTAGGAGGCTATGAAAAACTGTTTTTT.